These 21 T cell receptor beta chains originate from one sample sequenced in a study of glioma-infiltrating T cells. TCR alpha and beta CDR3 regions were amplified from RNA using iRepertoire nested multiplex PCR. TCRdb itself ran the multiplex PCR reads through MiXCR, one entry per CDR3 protein. The sample lists about 190,000 distinct CDR3 sequences; approximately 30% were seen once. The sample was glioma tissue, nonneoplastic brain tissue, or PBMCs (not recorded which). These TCRs come from a human donor with low-grade glioma or glioblastoma, undergoing nonglioma brain surgery, or in good health (not recorded which).

There are many counts of this clonotype. The chain joins TRBV7-6 to TRBJ2-1, with D perhaps matching TRBD2 (5 bases). CDR1 and CDR2 from the germline V gene are SGHVS and FNYEAQ. V shed 1 base and J shed 8 bases, with 12 bases lying between them. This CDR3 comprises 14 residues. The DNA of the CDR3 is TGTGCCAGCAGCTTAGATCGGGGTGTCGATGAGCAGTTCTTC. It is translated as CASSLDRGVDEQFF.

The J gene is TRBJ1-3, the V gene TRBV29-1; D remains unclear. CDR3 length: 13 amino acids. V gave up 2 bases and J gave up 0 bases, with 5 bases separating them. Germline V lookup: CDR1 SQVTM, CDR2 ANQGSEA. CDR3 coding DNA: TGCAGCGTTGAAAGGGACTCTGGAAACACCATATATTTT. It yields the protein CSVERDSGNTIYF.

A single count supports this clonotype. This may arise from a read error, as a much more abundant clone is one base away. This chain links TRBV19 with TRBJ1-2; D is undetermined. Germline values: CDR1 LNHDA, CDR2 SQIVND (reference sequence). Deletions cut 7 bases from V and 4 bases from J, with 16 bases between. The CDR3 is made up of 14 amino acids. CDR3 region: CASMPIVKVYGYTF. The DNA of the CDR3 is TGTGCCAGTATGCCGATAGTTAAGGTCTATGGCTACACCTTC.

As for this clonotype: Being one base from a much bigger clone, this may be a read error. The chain links TRBV10-3 to TRBJ2-2; tentative D call: TRBD2 (5 bases). Trimming cost V 5 bases and J 6 bases, with 16 bases left between them. The CDR3 is made up of 15 amino acids. Germline CDR1 ENHRY, CDR2 SYGVKD. The CDR3 loop reads CAISNSGKHPGELFF. The CDR3 bases are TGTGCCATCAGTAACTCCGGGAAACACCCCGGGGAGCTGTTTTTT.

This clonotype has ten or more counts. The CDR3 sequence is CASTPRRRVHEQYF. CDR3 coding DNA: TGTGCCAGCACCCCTCGGCGCAGGGTGCACGAGCAGTACTTC. The V call is TRBV6-2 or TRBV6-3, the J call TRBJ2-7; TRBD1 is a possible D gene (5 bases). The CDR3 length is 14 residues. The V end lost 7 bases, the J end lost 5 bases, and 18 bases lay between the germline ends. Germline V gene sequence: CDR1 MNHEY, CDR2 SVGEGT.

This clonotype was recorded many times. V is TRBV6-2 or TRBV6-3 and J is TRBJ1-1; no definite D call. The CDR3 extends over 13 amino acids. The germline CDR1 and CDR2 sequences are MNHEY and SVGEGT. Trimming shortened V by 5 bases and J by 0 bases, and 7 bases separated the two germline ends. Here the CDR3 reads CASSQYMNTEAFF. DNA for the CDR3: TGTGCCAGCAGTCAGTACATGAACACTGAAGCTTTCTTT.

This chain joins TRBV4-1 and TRBJ2-2; the D is unclear. Germline V CDR1 and CDR2: MGHRA, YSYEKL. The germline V and J ends were trimmed by 1 base and 4 bases, with 13 bases remaining between them. This CDR3 is built from 16 residues. The CDR3, as DNA: TGCGCCAGCAGCCAAGGTCCAAGCCTGAGCACCGGGGAGCTGTTTTTT. Its protein is CASSQGPSLSTGELFF.

CDR3 region: CATSTFRTQYSQYF. The CDR3 DNA reads TGTGCCACCAGCACCTTTAGGACCCAATACTCGCAGTACTTC. The rearrangement uses TRBV15 and TRBJ2-7, with D hard to call. The germline V gene encodes CDR1 LNHNV and CDR2 YYDKDF (reference sequence). V was cut by 4 bases and J by 9 bases, with 19 bases left in between. The CDR3 sequence is 14 residues long.

A remark on this clonotype: Just one base apart from a much larger clone, this may be a read error. V is TRBV4-1 and J is TRBJ2-3, with D unclear. Germline V CDR1 and CDR2: MGHRA, YSYEKL. The CDR3 totals 16 residues. V lost 0 bases and J 2 bases, leaving 12 bases between the germline ends. The CDR3: CASSQEDGLNTDTQYF. CDR3 nucleotides: TGCGCCAGCAGCCAAGAAGATGGGCTTAACACAGATACGCAGTATTTT.

The genes are TRBV25-1 and TRBJ2-1; TRBD2 matches 8 bases. The CDR3 runs to 15 residues. J gave up 8 bases and V 2 bases, and 8 bases lay outside the gene matches. Germline CDR1 and CDR2: MGHDK and SYGVNS. The CDR3 DNA follows: TGTGCCAGCAGTGAAGTAGCGGGACCGTTCGATGAGCAGTTCTTC. Its protein product is CASSEVAGPFDEQFF.

In its sample, this clonotype was seen many times. The chain joins TRBV7-2 to TRBJ2-1; 14 bases map to TRBD2. Per germline, CDR1 SGHTA and CDR2 FQGNSA. The CDR3 has 20 amino acids. V was clipped by 2 bases and J by 2 bases; unmatched bases: 11. Here the CDR3 DNA reads TGTGCCAGCAGCTTACCCTCCGGGACTAGCGGGAGTGGGGCCTACAATGAGCAGTTCTTC. This sequence encodes CASSLPSGTSGSGAYNEQFF.

Many counts were recorded for this clonotype. The chain's CDR3 is CASRTGDQPQHF. Here the CDR3 DNA reads TGTGCCAGCAGGACAGGGGATCAGCCCCAGCATTTT. The chain has TRBV6-1 and TRBJ1-5; 8 bases line up with TRBD1. CDR3 length: 12 amino acids. V lost 6 bases and J lost 5; bases outside the gene matches: 0. Germline CDR1 is MNHNS and CDR2 is SASEGT.

Regarding this clonotype: A clone one base away is much larger, so this may be a read error. V is TRBV20-1 and J is TRBJ2-7; no reliable D call. The V gene's germline CDR1 is DFQATT and CDR2 SNEGSKA (reference sequence). This CDR3 contains 14 residues. In DNA, the CDR3 is TGCAGTCCTAGTCCCCCAGCGAGCTCCTACGAGCAGTACTTC. This gives the protein CSPSPPASSYEQYF.

This clonotype was counted ten times or more. The CDR3 protein is CASSPGQSTDTQYF. CDR3 sequence (DNA): TGTGCCAGCAGCCCGGGACAGAGCACAGATACGCAGTATTTT. The genes are TRBV7-2 and TRBJ2-3; TRBD1 matches at 7 bases. J gave up 0 bases and V 5 bases, and 2 bases lay outside the gene matches. Germline V CDR1 and CDR2: SGHTA, FQGNSA. CDR3 length: 14 amino acids.

With regard to this clonotype: A much larger clone lies a single base off, so this may be a read error. Without the conserved terminal phenylalanine or tryptophan, this CDR3 likely stems from a read error. The V call is TRBV27, the J call TRBJ2-1; 15 nucleotides line up with TRBD2. In germline, CDR1 is MNHEY, CDR2 SMNVEV (reference sequence). The CDR3 runs to 16 residues. V gave up 5 bases and J gave up 9 bases; unmatched junction bases: 8. The CDR3 DNA reads TGTGCCAGCAGTCCTTCAGGACTAGCGGGAGGGGGTGAGCAGTTCCTC. Encoded protein: CASSPSGLAGGGEQFL.

The V gene is TRBV20-1, the J gene TRBJ2-3; 8 nucleotides line up with TRBD2. The germline CDR1 and CDR2 sequences are DFQATT and SNEGSKA (reference sequence). V gave up 2 bases and J gave up 4 bases; unmatched junction bases: 8. The CDR3 length is 15 residues. The CDR3 region has the DNA TGCAGTGCTAGACCCAGCGGGAGTCGCGCAGATACGCAGTATTTT. This codes for CSARPSGSRADTQYF.

There are many counts of this clonotype. The chain links TRBV28 to TRBJ2-3, with D perhaps matching TRBD1 (6 bases). With 3 bases removed from V and 8 bases from J, the gap between germline ends came to 15 bases. The CDR3 consists of 14 residues. CDR1 is MDHEN, CDR2 SYDVKM, per germline. CDR3 nucleotides: TGTGCCAGCAGTTTGGGGACAAGCTACGGTACGCAGTATTTT. Its translation: CASSLGTSYGTQYF.

The chain is built from TRBV7-9 and TRBJ2-1; 13 bases are a match to TRBD2. Germline V gives CDR1 SEHNR, CDR2 FQNEAQ (reference sequence). Losses at the gene ends were 5 bases for V and 7 bases for J; bases not matched to a gene: 5. The CDR3 length is 15 residues. The DNA for the CDR3 is TGTGCCAGCAGCCCAACTAGCGGGAGGGCAAATGAGCAGTTCTTC. Protein: CASSPTSGRANEQFF.

This clonotype occurred many times. The chain uses TRBV27 and TRBJ2-2; 7 bases are shared with TRBD1. CDR1 MNHEY and CDR2 SMNVEV come from the germline V gene (reference sequence). With V trimmed by 9 bases and J by 4 bases, 8 bases remained unmatched. The CDR3 covers 14 residues. The CDR3, as DNA: TGTGCCAGTAAACAGGGGTTTAGCACCGGGGAGCTGTTTTTT. Encoded protein: CASKQGFSTGELFF.

This sequence joins TRBV4-1 and TRBJ1-2, with 10 bases matching TRBD1. The J segment lost 6 bases and the V segment lost 3 bases, leaving 10 bases of the junction unmatched. Germline values: CDR1 MGHRA, CDR2 YSYEKL. This CDR3 has 16 amino acids. This chain's CDR3 is CASSQPRDRGNNGYTF. The CDR3, as DNA: TGCGCCAGCAGCCAGCCCCGGGACAGGGGAAACAATGGCTACACCTTC.

This clonotype was counted a few times. The CDR3 loop reads CAIRDRGLGNTIYF. CDR3 DNA sequence: TGTGCCATCCGGGACAGGGGGCTTGGAAACACCATATATTTT. This chain joins TRBV10-3 and TRBJ1-3; TRBD1 aligns across 12 bases. This CDR3 is 14 amino acids long. Germline assignment: CDR1 ENHRY and CDR2 SYGVKD. The V and J ends lost 8 bases and 3 bases, in that order; junction bases with no gene match: 2.